The 24 T cell receptor beta chains given below trace back to one sample, sequenced in a study of T cells in Graves' hyperthyroidism and ophthalmopathy. The CDR3 regions of TCR beta were amplified from RNA transcripts. Carried out on the TCR CDR3, a first-round RT-PCR used the HTBI primer set. TCRdb re-analysed the multiplex PCR reads in MiXCR, keeping a single row per CDR3 protein. The top ten clones hold 25% to 30% of a sample with a few hundred thousand distinct CDR3 sequences, 16% of them seen once. What was sequenced was blood. These receptors all stem from a woman aged 25 to 39 with Graves' ophthalmopathy.

Turning to this clonotype: A read error may account for a junction end that differs from germline. The V and J genes are TRBV3-1 and TRBJ1-2; 9 nucleotides line up with TRBD1. The CDR3 is made up of 16 amino acids. Germline V CDR1 and CDR2: LGHDT, YNNKEL (reference sequence). This chain's CDR3 is CVSSQAQTGGARGYTF. The DNA of the CDR3 is TGTGTCAGCAGCCAAGCACAAACAGGGGGCGCGAGAGGCTACACCTTC.

This clonotype was detected many times. The chain recombines TRBV11-2 with TRBJ2-2, with D perhaps assigned TRBD1 or TRBD2 (5 bases each). There are 16 residues in the CDR3. The V gene's germline CDR1 is SGHAT and CDR2 FQNNGV. V lost 6 bases and J lost 6, with 20 bases in between. CDR3 nucleotides: TGTGCCAGCAGATGGAATGTGAGGGGAAGATCCGGGGAGCTGTTTTTT. As protein: CASRWNVRGRSGELFF.

About this clonotype: A much larger clone lies a single base off, so this may be a read error. This sequence joins TRBV28 and TRBJ2-1, with 7 bases that match TRBD1. Germline CDR1 is MDHEN and CDR2 is SYDVKM. The CDR3 length is 14 residues. V gave up 6 bases and J gave up 10 bases; unmatched junction bases: 12. This CDR3 is CASRPGTAMGEQFF. Written as DNA, the CDR3 is TGTGCCAGCAGGCCAGGGACAGCAATGGGGGAGCAGTTCTTC. The full variable domain, with the rest looked up from reference TRBV28 and TRBJ2-1, is DVKVTQSSRYLVKRTGEKVFLECVQDMDHENMFWYRQDPGLGLRLIYFSYDVKMKEKGDIPEGYSVSREKKERFSLILESASTNQTSMYLCASRPGTAMGEQFFGPGTRLTVL.

This clonotype was found many times. The chain links TRBV20-1 to TRBJ2-5, with no clear D. The germline CDR1 and CDR2 sequences are DFQATT and SNEGSKA (reference sequence). The CDR3 totals 15 residues. V was clipped by 6 bases and J by 5 bases, with 22 bases between them. CDR3 loop: CSATRTALGEETQYF. CDR3 sequence (DNA): TGCAGTGCCACCCGGACGGCTCTGGGCGAGGAGACCCAGTACTTC.

The chain recombines TRBV25-1 with TRBJ2-5; possibly TRBD2 for D (6 bases). Germline assignment: CDR1 MGHDK and CDR2 SYGVNS. This CDR3 comprises 13 residues. Deletions cut 7 bases from V and 3 bases from J, with 12 bases between. The CDR3 sequence is CASTVGGKETQYF. The CDR3 nucleotides are TGTGCCAGCACGGTTGGCGGGAAAGAGACCCAGTACTTC.

This clonotype was detected ten times or more. The chain recombines TRBV7-9 with TRBJ2-7; unclear D gene. CDR1 is SEHNR and CDR2 is FQNEAQ in the germline V gene (reference sequence). Trimming took 5 bases from V and 2 from J, leaving 13 bases between them. The CDR3 length is 14 residues. The CDR3 DNA reads as TGTGCCAGCAGCACAAGGACGGCAACCTACGAGCAGTACTTC. The encoded protein is CASSTRTATYEQYF.

This chain links TRBV28 with TRBJ2-5, with 9 bases fitting TRBD1. Germline V gene sequence: CDR1 MDHEN, CDR2 SYDVKM. The V gene end was trimmed by 7 bases and the J gene end by 6 bases; junction bases not matched to a gene: 12. This CDR3 has 15 residues. Written as DNA, the CDR3 is TGTGCCAGCAAGCCGCGGCCACAGGGGGCGAAGACCCAGTACTTC. Protein: CASKPRPQGAKTQYF.

The chain is built from TRBV28 and TRBJ2-2; 8 positions match TRBD1. The CDR3 extends over 14 amino acids. V lost 10 bases and J lost 1; bases outside the gene matches: 5. Germline V gene sequence: CDR1 MDHEN, CDR2 SYDVKM. In DNA, the CDR3 is TGTGCCACCCGACAGGGGAAGAACACCGGGGAGCTGTTTTTT. This translates into CATRQGKNTGELFF.

The J gene is TRBJ1-6, the V gene TRBV7-2; D is undetermined. Trimming left V 5 bases short and J 2 bases short, with 13 bases between. Germline V lookup: CDR1 SGHTA, CDR2 FQGNSA. The CDR3 extends over 16 amino acids. In nucleotides, the CDR3 is TGTGCCAGCAGCCCTGGTAGACACCCCTATAATTCACCCCTCCACTTT. Amino acids: CASSPGRHPYNSPLHF. Full variable domain (missing parts from reference TRBV7-2 and TRBJ1-6): GAGVSQSPSNKVTEKGKDVELRCDPISGHTALYWYRQSLGQGLEFLIYFQGNSAPDKSGLPSDRFSAERTGGSVSTLTIQRTQQEDSAVYLCASSPGRHPYNSPLHFGNGTRLTVT.

This chain links TRBV20-1 with TRBJ2-1; 7 positions match TRBD2. Germline V gives CDR1 DFQATT, CDR2 SNEGSKA (reference sequence). V lost 5 bases, J lost 5 bases, and 12 bases stayed unmatched. The CDR3 sequence is 15 residues long. For the CDR3, the DNA is TGCAGTGCTCCTCGGCCTAGCGGCTTTAACAATGAGCAGTTCTTC. Its protein is CSAPRPSGFNNEQFF.

The sample holds many counts of this clonotype. The CDR3 region is CSALDPNNEQFF. The CDR3 DNA reads TGCAGTGCCCTAGACCCTAACAATGAGCAGTTCTTC. The chain employs TRBV20-1 and TRBJ2-1; D ambiguous. V dropped 6 bases and J dropped 5 bases, with 11 bases sitting between them. The germline CDR1 and CDR2 sequences are DFQATT and SNEGSKA (reference sequence). The CDR3 is made up of 12 amino acids.

This clonotype was recorded many times. The chain joins TRBV3-1 to TRBJ2-1; 9 bases are a match to TRBD2. V shed 6 bases, J shed 9 bases, and the junction held 18 bases outside the gene matches. Germline loops: CDR1 LGHDT, CDR2 YNNKEL (reference sequence). The CDR3 covers 17 residues. CDR3 region: CASSFPTRGRAWVEQFF. The CDR3 region has the DNA TGTGCCAGCAGTTTCCCCACCCGCGGGAGGGCATGGGTTGAGCAGTTCTTC.

This clonotype has a handful of counts. The V gene is TRBV20-1, the J gene TRBJ2-7; D gene uncertain. The V gene lost 5 bases and the J gene lost 3 bases, with 8 bases spanning the gap. The CDR3 contains 11 residues. CDR1 is DFQATT and CDR2 is SNEGSKA in the germline V gene (reference sequence). CDR3 bases: TGCAGTGCTGAGAGCCGCTACGAGCAGTACTTC. This codes for CSAESRYEQYF.

This chain uses TRBV7-2 with TRBJ2-1; D unresolved. This CDR3 is 14 amino acids long. Germline CDR1 SGHTA, CDR2 FQGNSA. The V and J ends lost 1 base and 4 bases respectively, with 8 bases between them. CDR3 sequence reads: CASSLEPTYNEQFF. The CDR3 region has the DNA TGTGCCAGCAGCTTAGAGCCGACTTACAATGAGCAGTTCTTC.

This clonotype was detected many times. This chain links TRBV11-2 with TRBJ1-1, with D unresolved. V dropped 1 base and J dropped 6 bases, with 12 bases sitting between them. In germline, CDR1 is SGHAT, CDR2 FQNNGV. The CDR3 runs 14 residues. As DNA, the CDR3 is TGTGCCAGCAGCTTAGGGTTCTCGATCGCTGAAGCTTTCTTT. Encoded protein: CASSLGFSIAEAFF. Together with reference TRBV11-2 and TRBJ1-1, the CDR3 gives the full variable domain: EAGVAQSPRYKIIEKRQSVAFWCNPISGHATLYWYQQILGQGPKLLIQFQNNGVVDDSQLPKDRFSAERLKGVDSTLKIQPAKLEDSAVYLCASSLGFSIAEAFFGQGTRLTVV.

This clonotype was counted a few times. The chain employs TRBV20-1 and TRBJ2-3, with a possible D match to TRBD1 (5 bases). CDR1 is DFQATT and CDR2 is SNEGSKA in the germline V gene (reference sequence). The CDR3 has 13 residues. The CDR3 sequence: CSYPQAHEDTQYF. DNA of the CDR3: TGCAGCTATCCACAGGCCCACGAAGATACGCAGTATTTT.

The V call is TRBV28, the J call TRBJ1-1, with D possibly being TRBD1 (6 bases). Germline CDR1 is MDHEN and CDR2 is SYDVKM. This CDR3 contains 15 residues. Deletions cut 7 bases from V and 0 bases from J, with 15 bases between. CDR3 nucleotide sequence: TGTGCCAGCACCCTAGGGGGGCTAATGAACACTGAAGCTTTCTTT. Translation: CASTLGGLMNTEAFF.

In its sample, this clonotype was seen a few times. This chain uses TRBV14 with TRBJ2-7; either TRBD1 or TRBD2 may fit D (6 bases each). CDR3 length: 16 residues. V dropped 0 bases and J dropped 0 bases, with 12 bases sitting between them. CDR1 and CDR2 from the germline V gene are SGHDN and FVKESK. The CDR3 region has the DNA TGTGCCAGCAGCCAAGATCTAGGGGGGCCCTCCTACGAGCAGTACTTC. This codes for CASSQDLGGPSYEQYF.

This clonotype was picked up many times. The rearrangement uses TRBV30 and TRBJ1-5; D unresolved. Germline V gene data show CDR1 as GTSNPN and CDR2 as SVGIG (reference sequence). The CDR3 runs to 13 residues. V lost 4 bases and J 4 bases, leaving 11 bases between the germline ends. The CDR3 spells CAWNSGVNQPQHF. CDR3 DNA: TGTGCCTGGAATTCGGGAGTTAATCAGCCCCAGCATTTT. Filled out from reference TRBV30 and TRBJ1-5, the complete variable domain reads SQTIHQWPATLVQPVGSPLSLECTVEGTSNPNLYWYRQAAGRGLQLLFYSVGIGQISSEVPQNLSASRPQDRQFILSSKKLLLSDSGFYLCAWNSGVNQPQHFGDGTRLSIL.

In this sample, this clonotype turned up many times. The chain joins TRBV7-2 to TRBJ2-7; D unclear. CDR3 size: 14 residues. V shed 1 base and J shed 5 bases, with 12 bases lying between them. Germline V gene data show CDR1 as SGHTA and CDR2 as FQGNSA. CDR3 sequence reads: CASSLDWGSDEQYF. The CDR3, as DNA: TGTGCCAGCAGCTTAGATTGGGGTTCAGACGAGCAGTACTTC.

Only a few counts were recorded for this clonotype. The CDR3 DNA reads as TGTGCCACCCAGCCGAGGAGGCGGACCGGGTTGGAGACCCAGTACTTC. It translates to CATQPRRRTGLETQYF. This chain uses TRBV28 with TRBJ2-5; TRBD2 is a possible D gene (5 bases). V was clipped by 10 bases and J by 5 bases, with 26 bases between them. Germline loops: CDR1 MDHEN, CDR2 SYDVKM. This CDR3 region has 16 residues.

The rearrangement uses TRBV9 and TRBJ1-6; 9 bases agree with TRBD1. The length of the CDR3 is 15 residues. From germline, CDR1 is SGDLS and CDR2 YYNGEE. J lost 8 bases, V lost 5 bases, and 8 bases had no gene match. The CDR3 protein is CASSAGTGIDSPLHF. Written as DNA, the CDR3 is TGTGCCAGCAGTGCCGGGACAGGGATTGATTCACCCCTCCACTTT.

This clonotype was recorded many times. This chain uses TRBV10-3 with TRBJ1-1; 10 bases fit TRBD1. The CDR3 length is 17 residues. V lost 1 base to trimming and J lost 1 base; unmatched junction nucleotides: 6. The germline V gene has CDR1 ENHRY and CDR2 SYGVKD. CDR3 sequence reads: CAISEWGTGDKNTEAFF. In nucleotides, the CDR3 is TGTGCCATCAGTGAGTGGGGGACAGGGGACAAGAACACTGAAGCTTTCTTT.

This clonotype has a count of ten or more. The chain is built from TRBV11-2 and TRBJ1-1; D might be TRBD1 (6 bases). The CDR3 is 14 amino acids. Germline V CDR1 and CDR2: SGHAT, FQNNGV. V was clipped by 6 bases and J by 3 bases, with 14 bases between them. DNA of the CDR3: TGTGCCAGCAGTGTTCTGGGGGCTGACACTGAAGCTTTCTTT. It is translated as CASSVLGADTEAFF.